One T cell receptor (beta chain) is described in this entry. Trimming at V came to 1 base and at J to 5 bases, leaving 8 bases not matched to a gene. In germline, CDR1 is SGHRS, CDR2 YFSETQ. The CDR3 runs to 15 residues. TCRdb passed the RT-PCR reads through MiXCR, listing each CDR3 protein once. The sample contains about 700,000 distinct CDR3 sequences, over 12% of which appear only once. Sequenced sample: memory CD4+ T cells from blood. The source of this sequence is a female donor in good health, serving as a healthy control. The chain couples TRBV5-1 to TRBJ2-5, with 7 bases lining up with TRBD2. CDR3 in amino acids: CASSLWGGNAETQYF. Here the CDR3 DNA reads TGCGCCAGCAGCTTGTGGGGGGGTAATGCGGAGACCCAGTACTTC.